Listed below are T cell receptor beta chains from one sample, sequenced in a study of shared clonotypes between healthy human individuals. Data came from immunoSEQ multiplex PCR; TCRdb stores just in-frame clones and leaves some out. The table lists around 430,000 clones, 79% of them singletons. The sequenced sample consisted of PBMCs. The origin of the receptors is a middle-aged woman in good health. Some clones in this sample may be carry-over from other donors' samples. Both conserved end residues are part of each CDR3. A D gene is named only where the DNA matches it firmly. Clone size is not always given. Where it is, it says once, few, many or a class for expanded clones.

>TRBJ2-3|-|TRBV28|-
CASSGRSDTQYF
TGTGCCAGCAGCGGGAGATCAGATACGCAGTATTTT
>TRBJ1-4|TRBD1|TRBV30|-
CAWSRFPNRGAGEKLFF
TGTGCCTGGAGTCGATTTCCAAACAGGGGAGCGGGTGAAAAACTGTTTTTT
>TRBJ2-5|TRBD2|TRBV27|once
CASRVLAGGHQETQYF
TGTGCCAGCAGGGTTCTGGCGGGAGGCCATCAGGAGACCCAGTACTTC
>TRBJ1-5|-|TRBV6-1|-
CASRAGTAVVGPQHF
TGTGCCAGCAGGGCCGGGACCGCCGTCGTCGGGCCCCAGCATTTT
>TRBJ1-2|-|TRBV28|-
CASSQPPGVGGYTF
TGTGCCAGCTCCCAACCCCCAGGGGTAGGCGGCTACACCTTC
>TRBJ1-1|-|TRBV6-4|-
CASSERGENSEAFF
TGTGCCAGCAGTGAGCGGGGGGAGAATAGTGAAGCTTTCTTT
>TRBJ2-7|-|TRBV5-1|-
CASSCGEQYF
TGCGCCAGCAGCTGTGGCGAGCAGTACTTC
>TRBJ2-7|TRBD1|TRBV4-1|-
CASSQGGQGLSAPYEQYF
TGCGCCAGCAGCCAAGGGGGACAGGGGTTGTCGGCCCCCTACGAGCAGTACTTC
>TRBJ1-5|-|TRBV19|-
CASSRTVGPPLDQPQHF
TGTGCCAGTTCGAGGACAGTCGGCCCTCCCTTGGATCAGCCCCAGCATTTT
>TRBJ2-7|-|TRBV6-5|-
CASSYATRGLYEQYF
TGTGCCAGCAGTTACGCGACCAGGGGTCTCTACGAGCAGTACTTC
>TRBJ2-1|-|TRBV7-9|-
CASSFSSNEQFF
TGTGCCAGCAGCTTTTCTAGCAATGAGCAGTTCTTC
>TRBJ2-3|TRBD2|TRBV4-1|few
CASSRAGTTSTDTQYF
TGCGCCAGCAGCCGTGCCGGGACTACCAGCACAGATACGCAGTATTTT
>TRBJ1-1|TRBD1|TRBV27|-
CASTRTGANTEAFF
TGTGCCAGCACTAGGACAGGCGCGAACACTGAAGCTTTCTTT
>TRBJ2-1|-|TRBV6-4|few
CASSDSGEAGDEQFF
TGTGCCAGCAGTGACTCGGGAGAAGCCGGAGATGAGCAGTTCTTC
>TRBJ2-1|TRBD2|TRBV10-3|-
CAISEIPQGTSAGRFF
TGTGCCATCAGTGAAATTCCCCAGGGGACTAGCGCCGGGCGGTTCTTC
>TRBJ1-1|-|TRBV7-3|-
CASSQSGGGRMTEAFF
TGTGCCAGCAGTCAGTCGGGAGGTGGCCGGATGACTGAAGCTTTCTTT
>TRBJ2-2|-|TRBV21-1|-
CASSSPVPGGPNLSGNTGELFF
TGTGCCAGCAGCTCACCTGTCCCGGGAGGGCCGAATCTATCCGGAAACACCGGGGAGCTGTTTTTT
>TRBJ2-7|-|TRBV5-1|-
CASSPPDTSYEQYF
TGCGCCAGCAGCCCTCCGGACACTTCCTACGAGCAGTACTTC
>TRBJ1-2|TRBD1|TRBV19|-
CASRGGQEGNYGYTF
TGTGCCTCCAGAGGGGGACAGGAGGGAAACTATGGCTACACCTTC
>TRBJ2-1|TRBD2|TRBV30|few
CAWAPGLAGAPLF
TGTGCCTGGGCCCCGGGACTAGCGGGAGCCCCCCTCTTC
>TRBJ1-3|-|TRBV9|-
CASSDAGEYGNTIYF
TGTGCCAGCAGCGACGCAGGGGAATATGGAAACACCATATATTTT
>TRBJ1-4|-|TRBV5-1|-
CASSLLDSAKEKLFF
TGCGCCAGCAGCTTGTTGGACAGTGCGAAGGAAAAACTGTTTTTT
>TRBJ2-7|-|TRBV28|-
CASGLPGYEQYF
TGTGCCTCAGGACTACCAGGGTACGAGCAGTACTTC
>TRBJ2-1|TRBD2|TRBV6-4|many
CASSRLAGGINEQFF
TGTGCCAGCAGTCGACTAGCGGGAGGTATCAATGAGCAGTTCTTC
>TRBJ1-5|-|TRBV25-1|-
CASSVVGQPQHF
TGTGCCAGCAGTGTTGTCGGTCAGCCCCAGCATTTT
>TRBJ1-2|-|TRBV7-9|-
CASSLGSSGGEGYGYTF
TGTGCCAGCAGCTTAGGCTCGTCGGGGGGCGAGGGCTATGGCTACACCTTC
>TRBJ2-7|-|TRBV30|-
CAWMASYEQYF
TGTGCCTGGATGGCATCTTACGAGCAGTACTTC
>TRBJ1-6|-|TRBV7-2|-
CASSSRVDSPLHF
TGTGCCAGCAGCTCCAGGGTTGATTCACCCCTCCACTTT
>TRBJ2-7|-|TRBV2|-
CASRTTGSYEQYF
TGTGCCAGCAGGACCACAGGGTCCTACGAGCAGTACTTC
>TRBJ1-1|-|TRBV7-2|few
CASSSRGGTEAFF
TGTGCCAGCAGCTCCAGGGGAGGGACTGAAGCTTTCTTT
>TRBJ2-7|TRBD1|TRBV6-1|-
CASSLPGTGALEQYF
TGTGCCAGCAGTTTACCCGGGACAGGGGCCCTCGAGCAGTACTTC
>TRBJ1-4|-|TRBV18|-
CASSIGGRNEKLFF
TGTGCCAGCTCAATCGGGGGTCGGAATGAAAAACTGTTTTTT
>TRBJ2-1|TRBD2|TRBV9|once
CASSVAGAGGQFF
TGTGCCAGCAGCGTAGCGGGGGCGGGAGGGCAGTTCTTC
>TRBJ1-1|-|TRBV7-2|few
CASSSIDSMNTEAFF
TGTGCCAGCAGCTCTATCGACAGCATGAACACTGAAGCTTTCTTT
>TRBJ2-1|-|TRBV15|-
CATSRVVGLSYNEQFF
TGTGCCACCAGCAGAGTAGTTGGCCTCTCCTACAATGAGCAGTTCTTC
>TRBJ2-1|-|TRBV20-1|-
CSVGGNNEQFF
TGCAGTGTTGGAGGGAACAATGAGCAGTTCTTC
>TRBJ2-5|TRBD2|TRBV9|-
CASSPGLAAQETQYF
TGTGCCAGCAGCCCCGGACTAGCGGCCCAAGAGACCCAGTACTTC
>TRBJ2-3|TRBD2|TRBV9|few
CASSLGLVGDTQYF
TGTGCCAGCAGCTTAGGACTAGTAGGAGATACGCAGTATTTT
>TRBJ1-5|-|TRBV30|few
CAWRDRWGSNQPQHF
TGTGCCTGGAGAGACAGGTGGGGAAGCAATCAGCCCCAGCATTTT
>TRBJ2-1|-|TRBV5-1|-
CATSEWTDNEQFF
TGCGCCACCTCAGAATGGACCGACAATGAGCAGTTCTTC
>TRBJ2-3|TRBD1|TRBV29-1|-
CSVGRQGGKSTDTQYF
TGCAGCGTCGGGAGACAGGGGGGAAAAAGCACAGATACGCAGTATTTT
>TRBJ1-2|-|TRBV6-1|-
CASKRIANDYTF
TGTGCCAGCAAAAGGATCGCCAATGACTACACCTTC
>TRBJ2-5|-|TRBV7-3|-
CASSPYPRGTQYF
TGTGCCAGCAGCCCTTATCCCCGGGGGACCCAGTACTTC
>TRBJ2-1|-|TRBV30|-
CAWSGGAEQFF
TGTGCCTGGAGTGGCGGAGCTGAGCAGTTCTTC
>TRBJ2-5|TRBD1|TRBV6-1|-
CASSLTGRQETQYF
TGTGCCAGCAGTTTGACAGGGAGACAAGAGACCCAGTACTTC
>TRBJ2-1|TRBD2|TRBV11-2|once
CASRALGLSEQFF
TGTGCCAGCAGGGCCCTGGGACTAAGTGAGCAGTTCTTC
>TRBJ2-2|TRBD2|TRBV5-4|-
CASSLESGRITGELFF
TGTGCCAGCAGCTTGGAGAGCGGGAGGATCACCGGGGAGCTGTTTTTT
>TRBJ1-5|-|TRBV30|-
CAWRGPQRGQPQHF
TGTGCCTGGAGAGGACCCCAGAGGGGTCAGCCCCAGCATTTT
>TRBJ2-2|-|TRBV28|-
CASSFPRYTTGELFF
TGTGCCAGCAGTTTTCCGCGGTATACGACCGGGGAGCTGTTTTTT
>TRBJ2-7|TRBD1|TRBV11-3|-
CASSLDLGTGAYEQYF
TGTGCCAGCAGCTTAGATCTGGGGACAGGGGCCTACGAGCAGTACTTC
>TRBJ2-3|TRBD2|TRBV2|-
CASSDGGGKGITQYF
TGTGCCAGCAGCGACGGGGGGGGCAAGGGGATTACGCAGTATTTT
>TRBJ1-1|-|TRBV30|-
CAWSRRGRGTITEAFF
TGTGCCTGGAGTCGACGGGGGAGGGGTACGATCACTGAAGCTTTCTTT
>TRBJ2-1|TRBD2|TRBV11-1|-
CASSGLAGGIDEQFF
TGTGCCAGCAGCGGACTAGCGGGAGGGATCGATGAGCAGTTCTTC
>TRBJ2-3|-|TRBV9|-
CASSVAHTGSETQYF
TGTGCCAGCAGCGTAGCTCACACCGGTAGCGAGACGCAGTATTTT
>TRBJ1-5|TRBD1|TRBV28|few
CASSSRTGRYQPQHF
TGTGCCAGCAGTTCCCGGACAGGGCGGTACCAGCCCCAGCATTTT